This T cell receptor (beta chain) comes out of a study of T cells expressing NK-cell markers. Germline CDR1 and CDR2: MNHEY and SVGAGI. This CDR3 spans 18 amino acids. TCRdb reprocessed the 5' RACE reads and keeps a single row for each CDR3 protein, giving no DNA. The sample has some 300,000 distinct CDR3 sequences. The sample was blood T cells: a sorted CD56 or NKG2C T cell subset, CD4+ or CD8+ T cells, or bulk PBMC T cells (not recorded which). The V gene is TRBV6-5, the J gene TRBJ2-1; absent DNA, TCRdb's TRBD1 call cannot be checked. The clonotype originates from a man aged 18 to 30 in good health. The chain's CDR3 is CASSYSTLGDRGPDEQFF.